The present T cell receptor beta chain was sequenced within a study of identical twins. From germline, CDR1 is SGHTA and CDR2 FQGNSA. Trimming removed 5 bases at V and 2 bases at J, with 18 bases between. This CDR3 comprises 16 residues. TCRdb independently ran MiXCR on the 5' RACE reads; one entry per CDR3 protein. In the table there are roughly 250,000 distinct CDR3 sequences, over 11% of which are singletons. The chain joins TRBV7-2 to TRBJ1-2, with D unresolved. The TCR originated in a woman between 18 and 30 years old in good health. What was sequenced was memory (CD45RO+) T cells sorted from blood. The CDR3 nucleotides are TGTGCCAGCAGCGGAGCTAGGGTCCTATTGAACTATGGCTACACCTTC. It specifies CASSGARVLLNYGYTF.